Following are 28 T cell receptor beta chains from one sample sequenced in a study of cytomegalovirus exposure and HLA in healthy donors. In the PCR, 60 Vbeta and 13 Jbeta primers were used. Assay used: immunoSEQ multiplex PCR; TCRdb lists only in-frame clones, some missing. Here the sample spans about 64,000 clones, around four fifths being singletons. Sequenced input: PBMCs. The receptors were sampled from a male donor in good health and CMV-seropositive.

The rearrangement links TRBV12-5 to TRBJ1-5, with TRBD1 identical over 12 bases. Germline V gene sequence: CDR1 LGHNT, CDR2 FRNRAP. This CDR3 is 15 amino acids long. Unmatched junction bases numbered 6, after V lost 5 bases and J lost 7 bases. CDR3 nucleotide sequence: TGTGCTAGTGGTCCGGGACAGGGGGCGAGACAGCCCCAGCATTTT. The encoded protein is CASGPGQGARQPQHF.

The chain uses TRBV11-2 and TRBJ2-7; D is undetermined. The germline V and J ends were trimmed by 1 base and 0 bases, with 7 bases remaining between them. Germline lookup yields CDR1 SGHAT and CDR2 FQNNGV. This CDR3 contains 14 residues. The CDR3 sequence is CASSLVVSSYEQYF. CDR3 nucleotides: TGTGCCAGCAGCTTAGTAGTAAGCTCCTACGAGCAGTACTTC.

The V gene is TRBV2, the J gene TRBJ1-4; D gene ambiguous. There are 14 residues in the CDR3. Germline-derived CDR1 and CDR2 are SNHLY and FYNNEI. The V gene lost 6 bases and the J gene lost 0 bases, with 8 bases spanning the gap. The CDR3 DNA sequence: TGTGCCAGCAGAATACACACAACTAATGAAAAACTGTTTTTT. Protein product: CASRIHTTNEKLFF. The variable domain in full, with the rest retrieved from reference TRBV2 and TRBJ1-4, is EPEVTQTPSHQVTQMGQEVILRCVPISNHLYFYWYRQILGQKVEFLVSFYNNEISEKSEIFDDQFSVERPDGSNFTLKIRSTKLEDSAMYFCASRIHTTNEKLFFGSGTQLSVL.

This clone showed up just a few times. The CDR3 sequence is CASSQEFEGLDTEAFF. The CDR3 DNA reads as TGCGCCAGCAGCCAAGAATTCGAGGGTTTGGACACTGAAGCTTTCTTT. The V and J genes are TRBV4-3 and TRBJ1-1; D gene uncertain. The V and J ends lost 0 bases and 3 bases respectively, with 14 bases between them. This CDR3 spans 16 amino acids. Germline lookup yields CDR1 LGHNA and CDR2 YSLEER.

The chain couples TRBV5-5 to TRBJ2-1; 13 nucleotides agree with TRBD2. CDR3 length equals 16 residues. The J segment lost 3 bases and the V segment lost 3 bases, leaving 3 bases of the junction unmatched. Germline V gene lookup returns CDR1 SGHKS and CDR2 YYEKEE (reference sequence). The CDR3 region has the DNA TGTGCCAGCAGCTCGACTAGCGGGGGGTTCTACAATGAGCAGTTCTTC. Translated: CASSSTSGGFYNEQFF.

V and J are TRBV27 and TRBJ1-5, with 8 bases fitting TRBD1. The germline V gene has CDR1 MNHEY and CDR2 SMNVEV (reference sequence). J lost 0 bases, V lost 3 bases, and 7 bases had no gene match. The CDR3 loop spans 17 amino acids. The DNA for the CDR3 is TGTGCCAGCAGTTTCTCCAGGGGGCTGTTTAGCAATCAGCCCCAGCATTTT. This translates into CASSFSRGLFSNQPQHF.

The V gene is TRBV29-1, the J gene TRBJ2-1; 11 bases align to TRBD2. The CDR3 is 19 amino acids. V shed 0 bases and J 0 bases; nucleotides not matched to a gene: 10. Germline assignment: CDR1 SQVTM and CDR2 ANQGSEA. CDR3 nucleotide sequence: TGCAGCGTTGAAGATCGAGGACTAGCGGGTTTTAGCTCCTACAATGAGCAGTTCTTC. It is translated as CSVEDRGLAGFSSYNEQFF.

The chain links TRBV5-1 to TRBJ2-5; D remains ambiguous. The closer fit of TRBJ2-7 to the DNA end suggests the J call may be wrong. The CDR3 contains 15 residues. Germline V CDR1 and CDR2: SGHRS, YFSETQ. The CDR3 here is CASSPLRPLSYEQYF. In nucleotides, the CDR3 is TGCGCCAGCAGCCCCCTTCGCCCCCTCTCCTACGAGCAGTACTTC.

In regard to this clone: Germline and junction disagree at one end, which may indicate a read error. The chain couples TRBV11-3 to TRBJ1-1; no clear D gene. The CDR3 is 13 amino acids. Germline V gives CDR1 SGHNT, CDR2 YENEEA. The chain's CDR3 is CAGSKLMGAEAFF. The CDR3 region has the DNA TGTGCCGGCAGTAAATTGATGGGCGCTGAAGCTTTCTTT.

The V gene is TRBV28, the J gene TRBJ2-1, with 7 positions matching TRBD2. The CDR3 sequence is 15 residues long. Per the germline V gene, CDR1 is MDHEN and CDR2 is SYDVKM. V lost 7 bases and J lost 3; bases outside the gene matches: 9. CDR3 bases: TGTGCCAGCACCTTGCGGCTAGCGGACTACAATGAGCAGTTCTTC. Its protein product is CASTLRLADYNEQFF.

The V call is TRBV18, the J call TRBJ1-3; a weak D match, TRBD1 (6 bases). This CDR3 comprises 15 residues. Per germline, CDR1 KGHSH and CDR2 LQKENI. V was clipped by 3 bases and J by 4 bases, with 13 bases between them. In DNA form, the CDR3 reads TGTGCCAGCTCACCTATAGGGACATTGGGAAACACCATATATTTT. It encodes CASSPIGTLGNTIYF.

The table lists this clone with a count of one. This chain uses TRBV18 with TRBJ2-3, with 7 positions matching TRBD2. V lost 2 bases, J lost 2 bases, and 4 bases stayed unmatched. The germline gives CDR1 KGHSH, CDR2 LQKENI. The CDR3 has 15 amino acids. The CDR3 sequence: CASSPYGDYTDTQYF. For the CDR3, the DNA is TGTGCCAGCTCACCATACGGGGACTACACAGATACGCAGTATTTT. The full variable domain, in which reference TRBV18 and TRBJ2-3 provide the parts outside the CDR3, is NAGVMQNPRHLVRRRGQEARLRCSPMKGHSHVYWYRQLPEEGLKFMVYLQKENIIDESGMPKERFSAEFPKEGPSILRIQQVVRGDSAAYFCASSPYGDYTDTQYFGPGTRLTVL.

This clone was found a few times. Other DNA sequences in this sample translate to the same CDR3. V usage is TRBV27 and J usage is TRBJ1-2; D gene uncertain. The CDR3 length is 13 residues. Germline V gene data show CDR1 as MNHEY and CDR2 as SMNVEV (reference sequence). Trimming pared 2 bases from V and 4 bases from J, leaving 8 bases between. The CDR3 loop reads CASSLAGSYGYTF. DNA of the CDR3: TGTGCCAGCAGTTTAGCGGGGTCCTATGGCTACACCTTC.

The chain has TRBV19 and TRBJ2-2; 15 nucleotides line up with TRBD2. Germline V gene sequence: CDR1 LNHDA, CDR2 SQIVND (reference sequence). The CDR3 covers 17 residues. V was pared by 6 bases and J by 5 bases, with 7 bases of the junction left unmatched. Here the CDR3 DNA reads TGTGCCAGTAGCGACGGACTAGCGGGGGGGCGAACCGGGGAGCTGTTTTTT. This sequence encodes CASSDGLAGGRTGELFF. The full variable domain, completed using reference TRBV19 and TRBJ2-2, is DGGITQSPKYLFRKEGQNVTLSCEQNLNHDAMYWYRQDPGQGLRLIYYSQIVNDFQKGDIAEGYSVSREKKESFPLTVTSAQKNPTAFYLCASSDGLAGGRTGELFFGEGSRLTVL.

This clone appeared a few times. The chain couples TRBV2 to TRBJ1-1, with TRBD1 as a possible D gene (5 bases). The germline CDR1 and CDR2 sequences are SNHLY and FYNNEI. The V gene lost 8 bases and the J gene lost 0 bases, with 10 bases spanning the gap. The CDR3 totals 13 residues. CDR3 bases: TGTGCCAGCGGACATCTATTGAACACTGAAGCTTTCTTT. This sequence encodes CASGHLLNTEAFF.

The gene calls are TRBV28 and TRBJ1-6; D gene uncertain. This CDR3 spans 14 amino acids. Germline V gene sequence: CDR1 MDHEN, CDR2 SYDVKM. Trimming shortened V by 1 base and J by 7 bases, and 8 bases separated the two germline ends. The DNA of the CDR3 is TGTGCCAGCAGTTTATCCCCCAGGAATTCACCCCTCCACTTT. It codes for CASSLSPRNSPLHF.

The chain recombines TRBV6-5 with TRBJ2-7, with D possibly being TRBD1 (5 bases). The V end lost 0 bases, the J end lost 6 bases, and 12 bases lay between the germline ends. The CDR3 runs to 14 residues. In germline, CDR1 is MNHEY, CDR2 SVGAGI. The CDR3 DNA is TGTGCCAGCAGTTACTCTGGGGCAGACCGCGAGCAGTACTTC. This sequence encodes CASSYSGADREQYF.

This clone was seen a few times. J is TRBJ1-1 and V is TRBV4-3; unclear D gene. Trimming removed 0 bases from V and 0 bases from J, with 8 bases in between. The CDR3 runs to 15 residues. Germline values: CDR1 LGHNA, CDR2 YSLEER. In nucleotides, the CDR3 is TGCGCCAGCAGCCAAGAGCAGTTTTTGAACACTGAAGCTTTCTTT. Translating it yields CASSQEQFLNTEAFF.

The chain is built from TRBV14 and TRBJ2-7; 7 bases are shared with TRBD1. Germline CDR1 reads SGHDN; CDR2 reads FVKESK. J was trimmed by 4 bases and V by 0 bases; bases with no gene match: 21. This CDR3 region has 20 residues. The CDR3, as DNA: TGTGCCAGCAGCCAAGAAGTGTTCGTAGGTACAGGGGCAAATCCTTACGAGCAGTACTTC. This encodes CASSQEVFVGTGANPYEQYF.

Remarks on this clone: This specimen includes other DNA sequences encoding the same CDR3. The chain couples TRBV4-2 to TRBJ1-2, with 9 nucleotides matching TRBD1. Germline V gives CDR1 LGHNA, CDR2 YNFKEQ. Trimming removed 4 bases from V and 0 bases from J; junction bases left unmatched: 3. The CDR3 covers 15 residues. In DNA, the CDR3 is TGTGCCAGCAGCCTCGGGACAGGGACTAACTATGGCTACACCTTC. The encoded protein is CASSLGTGTNYGYTF.

The chain carries TRBV30 and TRBJ1-2; 11 bases are shared with TRBD1. Losses at the gene ends were 3 bases for V and 5 bases for J; bases not matched to a gene: 8. CDR3 length: 15 residues. CDR1 and CDR2 from the germline V gene are GTSNPN and SVGIG (reference sequence). Here the CDR3 DNA reads TGTGCCTGGAGAGCCCGGGACAGGGGGGGTTATGGCTACACCTTC. Amino acids: CAWRARDRGGYGYTF.

This clone was observed a handful of times. The J gene is TRBJ2-3, the V gene TRBV27, with 7 positions matching TRBD2. From germline, CDR1 is MNHEY and CDR2 SMNVEV (reference sequence). V lost 4 bases, J lost 1 base, and 5 bases stayed unmatched. This CDR3 spans 15 amino acids. The CDR3 sequence is CASSSDLAGTDTQYF. CDR3 nucleotide sequence: TGTGCCAGCAGTTCGGACCTAGCGGGCACAGATACGCAGTATTTT.

The rearrangement uses TRBV11-2 and TRBJ1-1; D unclear. The CDR3 length is 12 residues. Germline assignment: CDR1 SGHAT and CDR2 FQNNGV. V dropped 3 bases and J dropped 1 base, with 3 bases sitting between them. CDR3 in DNA: TGTGCCAGCAGCTTCAAGAACACTGAAGCTTTCTTT. It codes for CASSFKNTEAFF.

The chain has TRBV5-1 and TRBJ1-6; unclear D gene. Germline lookup yields CDR1 SGHRS and CDR2 YFSETQ. Trimming cost V 3 bases and J 4 bases, with 8 bases left between them. This CDR3 region has 14 residues. The CDR3 loop is CASSSGAYNSPLHF. CDR3 bases: TGCGCCAGCAGCTCGGGTGCGTATAATTCACCCCTCCACTTT.

This clone was seen only once. The V call is TRBV21-1, the J call TRBJ1-1; the D call of TRBD1 is as the table states it, not checked on the DNA. TRBV21-1 is given as a pseudogene. The CDR3 is 19 residues long. For the CDR3, the DNA is TGTGCCGGGGGCCCGCGGGGGACCACAGGGGGCGCTAAGCGCACTGAAGCTTTCTTT. Its protein product is CAGGPRGTTGGAKRTEAFF.

The chain recombines TRBV29-1 with TRBJ1-2; D is unresolved. Germline CDR1 is SQVTM and CDR2 is ANQGSEA. The V gene lost 5 bases and the J gene lost 4 bases, with 8 bases spanning the gap. This CDR3 is built from 11 residues. This chain's CDR3 is CSVLDIYGYTF. For the CDR3, the DNA is TGCAGCGTTCTTGACATCTATGGCTACACCTTC. Complete variable domain (other parts from reference TRBV29-1 and TRBJ1-2): SAVISQKPSRDICQRGTSLTIQCQVDSQVTMMFWYRQQPGQSLTLIATANQGSEATYESGFVIDKFPISRPNLTFSTLTVSNMSPEDSSIYLCSVLDIYGYTFGSGTRLTVV.

The chain recombines TRBV4-3 with TRBJ2-1; 9 bases fit TRBD2. In germline, CDR1 is LGHNA, CDR2 YSLEER. V trimming: 0 bases; J trimming: 2 bases; junction bases outside the gene matches: 5. The CDR3 sequence is 17 residues long. Here the CDR3 DNA reads TGCGCCAGCAGCCAAGATATCCCTAGCGGGACCTACAATGAGCAGTTCTTC. It encodes CASSQDIPSGTYNEQFF.

This chain uses TRBV27 with TRBJ1-1; 8 nucleotides match TRBD1. CDR3 length: 13 residues. From germline, CDR1 is MNHEY and CDR2 SMNVEV (reference sequence). V lost 5 bases, J lost 8 bases, and 7 bases stayed unmatched. CDR3 sequence (DNA): TGTGCCAGCAGTCCCCTAGGACAGGGCGAAGCTTTCTTT. Its protein product is CASSPLGQGEAFF.